The subject of this entry is one T cell receptor (beta chain). Its specificity is unknown. This CDR3 has 15 residues. With 1 base removed from V and 5 bases from J, the gap between germline ends came to 12 bases. The germline V gene encodes CDR1 MGHRA and CDR2 YSYEKL. The sample is drawn from a study of OX40 agonist ivuxolimab in advanced cancers. Study-wide background: Three patients showed partial responses: one hepatocellular carcinoma and two cutaneous melanoma cases.

Assay used: immunoSEQ multiplex PCR; TCRdb lists only in-frame clones, some missing. The sample lists about 69,000 clones; about three quarters were seen once. Study-wide results and caveats: In CD8+ T cells, expanded clones were on average more numerous than in CD4+. Clonal expansion by week 6 occurred in CD4+ and CD8+ blood T cells (at 0.1 to 3.0 mg/kg).

The sequence was obtained from an adult with an advanced solid tumor such as melanoma, head and neck, liver or kidney cancer. The sequencing here drew on CD4+ or CD8+ T cells sorted from blood, taken in a trial of the OX40 agonist ivuxolimab. The V call is TRBV4-1, the J call TRBJ1-5, with a weak D call TRBD1 (6 bases). The CDR3 sequence is CASSQASRGDQPQHF. In nucleotides, the CDR3 is TGCGCCAGCAGCCAAGCCAGCAGGGGCGATCAGCCCCAGCATTTT.